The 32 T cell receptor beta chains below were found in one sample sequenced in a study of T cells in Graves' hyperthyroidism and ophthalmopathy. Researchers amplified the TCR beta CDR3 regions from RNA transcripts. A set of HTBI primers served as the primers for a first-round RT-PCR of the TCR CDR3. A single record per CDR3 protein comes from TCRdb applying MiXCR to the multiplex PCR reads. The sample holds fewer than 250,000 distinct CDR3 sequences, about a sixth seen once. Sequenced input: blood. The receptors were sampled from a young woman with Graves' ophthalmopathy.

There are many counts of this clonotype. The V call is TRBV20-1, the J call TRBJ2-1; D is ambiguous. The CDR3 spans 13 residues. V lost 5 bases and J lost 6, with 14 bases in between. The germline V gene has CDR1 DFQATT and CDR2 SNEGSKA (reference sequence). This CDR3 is CSAPRPSVNEQFF. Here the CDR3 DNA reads TGCAGTGCTCCCCGGCCCTCAGTCAATGAGCAGTTCTTC.

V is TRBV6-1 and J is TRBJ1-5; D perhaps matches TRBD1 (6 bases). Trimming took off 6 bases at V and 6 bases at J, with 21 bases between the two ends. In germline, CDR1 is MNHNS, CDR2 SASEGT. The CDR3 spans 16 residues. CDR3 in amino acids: CASRAVRGGITQPQHF. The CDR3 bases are TGTGCCAGCAGAGCCGTCCGGGGGGGCATTACTCAGCCCCAGCATTTT.

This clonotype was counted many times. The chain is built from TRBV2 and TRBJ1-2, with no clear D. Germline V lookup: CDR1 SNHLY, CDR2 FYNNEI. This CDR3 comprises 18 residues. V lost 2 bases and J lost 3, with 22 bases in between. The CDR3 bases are TGTGCCAGCAGTGAAACGGAAGGGTCGGTTGTTGCTTACTATGGCTACACCTTC. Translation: CASSETEGSVVAYYGYTF.

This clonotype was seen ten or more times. For the CDR3, the DNA is TGTGCCAGCAGCCGACAGGTATATAGCAATCAGCCCCAGCATTTT. Protein product: CASSRQVYSNQPQHF. The chain combines TRBV28 with TRBJ1-5; maybe TRBD1 (6 bases). The germline CDR1 and CDR2 sequences are MDHEN and SYDVKM. The CDR3 has 15 amino acids. Trimming pared 6 bases from V and 0 bases from J, leaving 12 bases between.

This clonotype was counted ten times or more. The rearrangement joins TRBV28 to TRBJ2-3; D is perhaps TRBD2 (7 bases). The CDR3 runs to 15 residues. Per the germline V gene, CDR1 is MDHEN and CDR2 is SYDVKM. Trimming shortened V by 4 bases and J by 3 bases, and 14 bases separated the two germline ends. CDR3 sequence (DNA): TGTGCCAGCAGTTCCTGGGGGGGCTCTACAGATACGCAGTATTTT. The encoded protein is CASSSWGGSTDTQYF.

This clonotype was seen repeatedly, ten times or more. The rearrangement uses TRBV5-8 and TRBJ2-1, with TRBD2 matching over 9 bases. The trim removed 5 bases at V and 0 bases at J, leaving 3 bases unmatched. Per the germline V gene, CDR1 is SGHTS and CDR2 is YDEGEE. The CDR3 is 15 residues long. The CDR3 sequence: CASRWGLASYNEQFF. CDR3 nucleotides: TGTGCCAGCAGGTGGGGACTAGCCTCCTACAATGAGCAGTTCTTC.

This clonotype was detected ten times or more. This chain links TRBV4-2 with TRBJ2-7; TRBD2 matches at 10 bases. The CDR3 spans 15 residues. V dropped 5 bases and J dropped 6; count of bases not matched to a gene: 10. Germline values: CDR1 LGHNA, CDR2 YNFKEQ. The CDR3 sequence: CASSSQGSGRAEQYF. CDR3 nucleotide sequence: TGTGCCAGCAGCTCTCAGGGGAGCGGGAGGGCCGAGCAGTACTTC.

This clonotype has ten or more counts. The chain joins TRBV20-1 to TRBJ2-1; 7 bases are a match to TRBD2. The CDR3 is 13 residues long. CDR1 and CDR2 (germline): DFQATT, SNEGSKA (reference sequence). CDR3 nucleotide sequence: TGCAGGGCAAGCGGGATCCTATACAATGAGCAGTTCTTC. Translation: CRASGILYNEQFF.

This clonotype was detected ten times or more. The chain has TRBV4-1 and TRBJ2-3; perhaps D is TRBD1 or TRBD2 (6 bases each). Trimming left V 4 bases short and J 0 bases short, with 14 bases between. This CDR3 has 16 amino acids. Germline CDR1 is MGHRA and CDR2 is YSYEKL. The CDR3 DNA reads TGCGCCAGCAGCCGGGGGGCAGGGTTCAGCACAGATACGCAGTATTTT. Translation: CASSRGAGFSTDTQYF.

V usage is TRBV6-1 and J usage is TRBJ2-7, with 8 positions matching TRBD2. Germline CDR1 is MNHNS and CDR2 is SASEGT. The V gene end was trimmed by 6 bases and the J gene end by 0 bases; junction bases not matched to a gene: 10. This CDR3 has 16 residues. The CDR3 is CASRERAGVSSYEQYF. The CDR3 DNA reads TGTGCCAGCAGAGAAAGAGCGGGGGTAAGCTCCTACGAGCAGTACTTC.

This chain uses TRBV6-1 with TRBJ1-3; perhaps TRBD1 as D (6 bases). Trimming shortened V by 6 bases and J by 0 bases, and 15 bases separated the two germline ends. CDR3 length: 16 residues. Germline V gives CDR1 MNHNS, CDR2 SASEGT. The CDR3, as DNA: TGTGCCAGCAGCCACCATACAGGGAACTCTGGAAACACCATATATTTT. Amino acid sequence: CASSHHTGNSGNTIYF.

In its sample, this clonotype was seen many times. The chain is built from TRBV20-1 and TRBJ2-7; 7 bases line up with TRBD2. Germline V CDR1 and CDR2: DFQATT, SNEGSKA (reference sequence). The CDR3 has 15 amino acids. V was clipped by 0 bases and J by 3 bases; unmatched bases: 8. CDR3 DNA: TGCAGTGCTAGAGAACCAGGGAGGGTGGGCTACGAGCAGTACTTC. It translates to CSAREPGRVGYEQYF.

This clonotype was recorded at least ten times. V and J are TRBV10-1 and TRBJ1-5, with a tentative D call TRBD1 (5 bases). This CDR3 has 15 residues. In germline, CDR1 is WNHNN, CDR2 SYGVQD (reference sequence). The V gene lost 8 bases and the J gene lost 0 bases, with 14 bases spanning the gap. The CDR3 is CASGGGWYSNQPQHF. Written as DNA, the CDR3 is TGCGCCAGCGGGGGAGGGTGGTATAGCAATCAGCCCCAGCATTTT.

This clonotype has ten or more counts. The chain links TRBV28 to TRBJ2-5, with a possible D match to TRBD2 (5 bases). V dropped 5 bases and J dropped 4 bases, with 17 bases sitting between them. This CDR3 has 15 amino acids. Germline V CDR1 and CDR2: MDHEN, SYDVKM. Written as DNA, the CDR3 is TGTGCCAGCAGTGACTTTAGCGTCTCCCGAGAGACCCAGTACTTC. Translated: CASSDFSVSRETQYF.

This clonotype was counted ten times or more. The CDR3 nucleotides are TGTGCCAGCAGTTATTTCTGGACTAGCGGATGGGTGAAAGAGCAGTACTTC. This codes for CASSYFWTSGWVKEQYF. The J gene is TRBJ2-7, the V gene TRBV6-2 or TRBV6-3; 10 bases map to TRBD2. Trimming removed 3 bases from V and 7 bases from J; junction bases left unmatched: 15. Germline V lookup: CDR1 MNHEY, CDR2 SVGEGT. This CDR3 region has 17 residues.

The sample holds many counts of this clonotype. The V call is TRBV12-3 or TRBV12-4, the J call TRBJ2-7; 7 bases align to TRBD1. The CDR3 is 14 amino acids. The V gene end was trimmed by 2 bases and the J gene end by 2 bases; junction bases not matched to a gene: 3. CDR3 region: CASSLTDRTYEQYF. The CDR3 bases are TGTGCCAGCAGTTTAACGGACAGGACCTACGAGCAGTACTTC.

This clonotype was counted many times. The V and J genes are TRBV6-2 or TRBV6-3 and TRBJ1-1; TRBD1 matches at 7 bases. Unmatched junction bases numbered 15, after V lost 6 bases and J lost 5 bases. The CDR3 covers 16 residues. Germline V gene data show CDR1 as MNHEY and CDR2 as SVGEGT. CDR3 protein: CASRLDREGGRTEAFF. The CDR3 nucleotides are TGTGCCAGCAGACTTGACAGGGAAGGAGGAAGAACTGAAGCTTTCTTT.

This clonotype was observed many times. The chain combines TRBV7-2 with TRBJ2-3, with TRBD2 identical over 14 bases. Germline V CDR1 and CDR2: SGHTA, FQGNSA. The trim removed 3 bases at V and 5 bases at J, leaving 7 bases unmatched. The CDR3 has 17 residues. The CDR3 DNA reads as TGTGCCAGCAGCTTGGGGGGACTAGCGGGAGCGGGAGATACGCAGTATTTT. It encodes CASSLGGLAGAGDTQYF.

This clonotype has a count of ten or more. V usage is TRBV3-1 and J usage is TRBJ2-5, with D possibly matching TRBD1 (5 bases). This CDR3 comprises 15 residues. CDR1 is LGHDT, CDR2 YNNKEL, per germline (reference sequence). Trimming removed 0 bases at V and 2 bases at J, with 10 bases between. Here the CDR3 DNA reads TGTGCCAGCAGCCAAGATCCAGGGCGGCAAGAGACCCAGTACTTC. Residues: CASSQDPGRQETQYF.

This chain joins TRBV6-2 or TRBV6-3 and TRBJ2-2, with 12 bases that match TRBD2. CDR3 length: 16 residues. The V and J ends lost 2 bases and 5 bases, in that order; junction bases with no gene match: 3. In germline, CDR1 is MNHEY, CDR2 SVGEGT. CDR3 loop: CASSYILAGGTGELFF. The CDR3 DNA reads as TGTGCCAGCAGTTACATTCTAGCGGGAGGGACCGGGGAGCTGTTTTTT.

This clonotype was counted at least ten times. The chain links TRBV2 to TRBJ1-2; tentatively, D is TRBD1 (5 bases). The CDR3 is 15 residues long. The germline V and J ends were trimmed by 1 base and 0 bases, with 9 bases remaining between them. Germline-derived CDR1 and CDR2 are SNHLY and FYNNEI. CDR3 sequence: CASSEGVRANYGYTF. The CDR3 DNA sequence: TGTGCCAGCAGTGAAGGTGTCAGGGCTAACTATGGCTACACCTTC. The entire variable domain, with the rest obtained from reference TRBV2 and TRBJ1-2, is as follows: EPEVTQTPSHQVTQMGQEVILRCVPISNHLYFYWYRQILGQKVEFLVSFYNNEISEKSEIFDDQFSVERPDGSNFTLKIRSTKLEDSAMYFCASSEGVRANYGYTFGSGTRLTVV.

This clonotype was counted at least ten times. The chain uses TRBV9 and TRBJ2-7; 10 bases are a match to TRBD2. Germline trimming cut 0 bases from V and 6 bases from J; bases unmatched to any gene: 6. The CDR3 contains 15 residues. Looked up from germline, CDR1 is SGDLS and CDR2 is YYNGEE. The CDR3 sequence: CASSVDLAGESEQYF. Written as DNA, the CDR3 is TGTGCCAGCAGCGTAGATCTAGCGGGAGAATCCGAGCAGTACTTC.

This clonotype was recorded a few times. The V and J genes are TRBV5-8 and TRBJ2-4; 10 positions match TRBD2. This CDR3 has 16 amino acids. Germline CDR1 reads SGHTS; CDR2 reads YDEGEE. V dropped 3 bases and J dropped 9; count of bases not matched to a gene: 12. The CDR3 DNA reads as TGTGCCAGCAGCTCCCACACAGCGGGGGGGCAGGGCATTCAGTACTTC. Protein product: CASSSHTAGGQGIQYF.

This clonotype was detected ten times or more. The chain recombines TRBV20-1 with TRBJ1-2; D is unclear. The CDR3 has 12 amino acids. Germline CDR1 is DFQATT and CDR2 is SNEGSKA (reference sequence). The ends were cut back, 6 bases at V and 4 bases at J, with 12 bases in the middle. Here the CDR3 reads CSAPGRTYGYTF. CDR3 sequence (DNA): TGCAGTGCCCCTGGACGTACCTATGGCTACACCTTC.

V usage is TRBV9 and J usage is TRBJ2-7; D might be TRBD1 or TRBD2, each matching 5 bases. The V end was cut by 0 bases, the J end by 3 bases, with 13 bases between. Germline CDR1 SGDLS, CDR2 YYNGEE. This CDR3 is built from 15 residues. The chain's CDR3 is CASSVGSWGYYEQYF. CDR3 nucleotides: TGTGCCAGCAGCGTAGGGTCTTGGGGGTACTACGAGCAGTACTTC.

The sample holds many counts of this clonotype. CDR3 bases: TGTGCCAGCAGTGGGGTAAGGACTAGCGGCACAGATACGCAGTATTTT. Protein sequence: CASSGVRTSGTDTQYF. This chain links TRBV28 with TRBJ2-3; 9 positions match TRBD2. The CDR3 has 16 amino acids. Germline CDR1 reads MDHEN; CDR2 reads SYDVKM. V lost 5 bases to trimming and J lost 1 base; unmatched junction nucleotides: 7.

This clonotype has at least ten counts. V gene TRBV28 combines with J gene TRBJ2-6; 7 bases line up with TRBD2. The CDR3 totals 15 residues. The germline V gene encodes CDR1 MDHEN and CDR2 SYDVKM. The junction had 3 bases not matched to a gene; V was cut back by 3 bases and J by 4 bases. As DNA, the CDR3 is TGTGCCAGCAGTTTCGGGGGGTACGGGGCCAACGTCCTGACTTTC. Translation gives CASSFGGYGANVLTF.

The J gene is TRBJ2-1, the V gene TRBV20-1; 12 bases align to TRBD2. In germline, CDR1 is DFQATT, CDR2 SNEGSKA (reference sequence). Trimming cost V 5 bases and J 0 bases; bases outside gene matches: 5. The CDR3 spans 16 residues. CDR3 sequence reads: CSAPSGRASSYNEQFF. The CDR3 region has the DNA TGCAGTGCTCCTAGCGGGAGGGCCAGCTCCTACAATGAGCAGTTCTTC.

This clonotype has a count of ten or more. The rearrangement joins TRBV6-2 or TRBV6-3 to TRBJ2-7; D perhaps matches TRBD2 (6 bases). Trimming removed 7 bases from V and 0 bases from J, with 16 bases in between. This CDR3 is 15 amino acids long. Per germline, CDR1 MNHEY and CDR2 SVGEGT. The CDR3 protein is CASTTGLALSYEQYF. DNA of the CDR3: TGTGCCAGCACCACGGGCCTAGCGCTCTCCTACGAGCAGTACTTC.

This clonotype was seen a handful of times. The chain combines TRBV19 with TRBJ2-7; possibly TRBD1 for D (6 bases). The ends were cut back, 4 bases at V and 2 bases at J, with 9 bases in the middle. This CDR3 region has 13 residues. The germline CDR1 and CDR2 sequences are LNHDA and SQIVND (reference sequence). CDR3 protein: CASSKGQTYEQYF. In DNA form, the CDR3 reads TGTGCCAGTAGTAAGGGACAAACCTACGAGCAGTACTTC.

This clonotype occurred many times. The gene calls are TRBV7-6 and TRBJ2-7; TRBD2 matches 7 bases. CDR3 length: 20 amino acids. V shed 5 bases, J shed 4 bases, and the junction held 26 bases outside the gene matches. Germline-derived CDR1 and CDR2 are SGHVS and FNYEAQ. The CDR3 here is CASSKGVGGPTPTGRYEQYF. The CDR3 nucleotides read TGTGCCAGCAGCAAAGGCGTGGGAGGGCCTACCCCTACGGGGAGGTACGAGCAGTACTTC.

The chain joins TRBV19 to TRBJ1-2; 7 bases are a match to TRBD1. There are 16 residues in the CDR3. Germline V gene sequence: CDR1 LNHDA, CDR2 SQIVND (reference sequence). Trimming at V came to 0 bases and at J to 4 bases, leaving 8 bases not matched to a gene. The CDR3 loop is CASSIDHRGRGYGYTF. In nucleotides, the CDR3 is TGTGCCAGTAGTATAGACCACAGGGGTCGTGGCTATGGCTACACCTTC.